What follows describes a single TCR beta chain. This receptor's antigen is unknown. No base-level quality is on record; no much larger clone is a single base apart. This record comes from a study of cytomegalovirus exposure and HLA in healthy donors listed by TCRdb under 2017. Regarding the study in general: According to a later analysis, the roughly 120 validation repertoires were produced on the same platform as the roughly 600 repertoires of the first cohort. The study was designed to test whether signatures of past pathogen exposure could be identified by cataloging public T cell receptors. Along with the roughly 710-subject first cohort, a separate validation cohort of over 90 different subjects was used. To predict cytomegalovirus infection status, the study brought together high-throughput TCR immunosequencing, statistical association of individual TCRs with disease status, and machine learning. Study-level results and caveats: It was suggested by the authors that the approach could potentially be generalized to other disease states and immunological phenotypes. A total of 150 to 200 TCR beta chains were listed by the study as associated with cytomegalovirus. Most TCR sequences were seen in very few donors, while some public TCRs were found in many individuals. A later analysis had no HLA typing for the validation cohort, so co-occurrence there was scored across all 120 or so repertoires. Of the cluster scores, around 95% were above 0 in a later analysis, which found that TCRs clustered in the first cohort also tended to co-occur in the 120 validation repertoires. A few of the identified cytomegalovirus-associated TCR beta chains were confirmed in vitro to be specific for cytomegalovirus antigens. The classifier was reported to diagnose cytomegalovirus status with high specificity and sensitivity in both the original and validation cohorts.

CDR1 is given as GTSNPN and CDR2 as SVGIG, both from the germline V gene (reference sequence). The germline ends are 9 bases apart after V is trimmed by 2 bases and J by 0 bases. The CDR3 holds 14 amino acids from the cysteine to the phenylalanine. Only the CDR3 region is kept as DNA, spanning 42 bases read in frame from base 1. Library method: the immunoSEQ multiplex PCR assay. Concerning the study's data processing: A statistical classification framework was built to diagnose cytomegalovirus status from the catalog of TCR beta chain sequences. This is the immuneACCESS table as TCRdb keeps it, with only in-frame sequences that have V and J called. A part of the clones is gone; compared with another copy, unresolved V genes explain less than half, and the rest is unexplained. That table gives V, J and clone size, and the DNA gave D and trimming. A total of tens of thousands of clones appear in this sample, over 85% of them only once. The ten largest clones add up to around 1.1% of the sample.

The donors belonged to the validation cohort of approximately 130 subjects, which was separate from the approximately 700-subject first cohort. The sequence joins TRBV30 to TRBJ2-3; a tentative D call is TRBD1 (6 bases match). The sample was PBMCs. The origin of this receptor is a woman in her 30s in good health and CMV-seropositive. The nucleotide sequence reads TGTGCCTGGAGTTCGGGGACAAGCACAGATACGCAGTATTTT. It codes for CAWSSGTSTDTQYF.